A single T cell receptor beta chain is shown here with its context. Its antigen specificity is not known. Base qualities are not recorded, but no much larger clone differs from it by a single base. The sample comes from a study of OX40 agonist ivuxolimab in advanced cancers. At the level of the whole study: Ivuxolimab, which targeted the costimulatory receptor OX40 (CD134), was an agonistic, fully human IgG2 monoclonal antibody. The point of sequencing TCRbeta in the periphery was to test whether ivuxolimab changed TCR sequence diversity and drove clonal T-cell expansion. Patients were allowed to have had prior anti-PD-1, anti-PD-L1 or anti-CTLA-4 therapy, and approximately 41% of the dose-escalation patients had previously received checkpoint inhibitors. In the dose-escalation cohort, nearly 85% of patients were male, and the mean age was around 60 years with a range of about 20 to 80. Intravenous ivuxolimab was administered to patients every 2 weeks at six dose levels: 0.01, 0.1, 0.3, 1.5, 3 and 10 mg/kg. Of the approximately 50 patients in dose escalation, some 20 had hepatocellular carcinoma, some 15 had melanoma, 9 had renal cell carcinoma and 9 had head and neck cancer. Three dose-escalation patients achieved partial responses, one with hepatocellular carcinoma and two with cutaneous melanoma. The paper describes the monotherapy dose-escalation part (N of about 57 patients) of the phase I trial of ivuxolimab. Beyond this particular receptor, the publication reports: In the 0.1-3.0 mg/kg groups, partial responders were among the patients with the lowest normalized peripheral clonal expansion, particularly in CD8+ T cells. The antigen specificity of the clonally expanded peripheral T cells was not determined. After ivuxolimab, expanded clones were on average more numerous among CD8+ T cells than among CD4+ T cells. Low levels of normalized T-cell clonal expansion were also seen in some nonresponding patients. At doses of 0.1 to 3.0 mg/kg, clonal expansion of both CD4+ and CD8+ blood T cells was observed from baseline to week 6.

For sequencing of the TCRbeta CDR3 region, genomic DNA was extracted from the sorted cells. The immunoSEQ Assay was used for sequencing of TCRbeta CDR3 regions. TCRdb re-hosts the immuneACCESS table, in-frame sequences only. Its copies lack some clones; in the studies checked, an unresolved V gene accounts for under half of them, and the cause for the rest is not known. The sample records approximately 59,000 clones, 85% of which are singletons. About 3.7% of the sample rests with the top ten. The trial excluded patients who had a history of autoimmune disease or who were on systemic immunosuppression. Peripheral blood for TCR sequencing was drawn from every dose cohort at baseline, at cycle 4 day 1 and at cycle 7 day 1. The samples were taken from a phase I, first-in-human, multicenter, open-label dose-escalation trial of ivuxolimab. Adults with locally advanced or metastatic head and neck squamous cell, hepatocellular, melanoma or renal cell carcinoma were enrolled in the trial. Before TCR sequencing, CD4+ and CD8+ T cells were separately sorted from peripheral blood.

The source is an adult with an advanced solid tumor such as melanoma, head and neck, liver or kidney cancer. The source material was CD4+ or CD8+ T cells sorted from blood, sampled in a trial of the OX40 agonist ivuxolimab.

The CDR3 here reads CASSVQETQYF. The DNA sequence is TGTGCCAGCTCAGTCCAAGAGACCCAGTACTTC. Recombination linked TRBV18 to TRBJ2-5; no D segment can be confidently identified. The V and J ends are trimmed by 5 bases and 1 base, leaving 2 bases between them. Measured from the cysteine to the phenylalanine, the CDR3 is 11 residues long. CDR3 DNA only is kept here, 33 bases in frame from base 1. CDR1 is given as KGHSH and CDR2 as LQKENI, both from the germline V gene.